This T cell receptor (beta chain) was obtained from a study of blood T cell repertoires in COVID-19. Study-wide context: Collection of acute and convalescent COVID-19 samples took place in the United States, Italy and Spain. PBMCs, B-cell-depleted T cells, or T cells provided the cDNA or gDNA that made up the material.

The V gene lost 3 bases and the J gene lost 5 bases, with 13 bases spanning the gap. The CDR3 runs to 15 residues. CDR1 is SNHLY and CDR2 is FYNNEI in the germline V gene. Per the original methods: Amplifying reference gene primers gave estimates of nucleated cell counts. The data were produced by immunoSEQ multiplex PCR, yet TCRdb's version contains in-frame clones alone and is incomplete. V and J calls and clone size follow that table, whereas D and trimming were derived from the DNA. In the table there are about 44,000 clones, around 84% of which are singletons. The chain links TRBV2 to TRBJ1-4; D perhaps matches TRBD1 (6 bases). The source material was peripheral blood. The sequence was collected from a human donor in a cohort sampled during active COVID-19. The CDR3 DNA reads as TGTGCCAGCAGTGACAGTAAGAGGGGGAATGAAAAACTGTTTTTT. Translation gives CASSDSKRGNEKLFF.